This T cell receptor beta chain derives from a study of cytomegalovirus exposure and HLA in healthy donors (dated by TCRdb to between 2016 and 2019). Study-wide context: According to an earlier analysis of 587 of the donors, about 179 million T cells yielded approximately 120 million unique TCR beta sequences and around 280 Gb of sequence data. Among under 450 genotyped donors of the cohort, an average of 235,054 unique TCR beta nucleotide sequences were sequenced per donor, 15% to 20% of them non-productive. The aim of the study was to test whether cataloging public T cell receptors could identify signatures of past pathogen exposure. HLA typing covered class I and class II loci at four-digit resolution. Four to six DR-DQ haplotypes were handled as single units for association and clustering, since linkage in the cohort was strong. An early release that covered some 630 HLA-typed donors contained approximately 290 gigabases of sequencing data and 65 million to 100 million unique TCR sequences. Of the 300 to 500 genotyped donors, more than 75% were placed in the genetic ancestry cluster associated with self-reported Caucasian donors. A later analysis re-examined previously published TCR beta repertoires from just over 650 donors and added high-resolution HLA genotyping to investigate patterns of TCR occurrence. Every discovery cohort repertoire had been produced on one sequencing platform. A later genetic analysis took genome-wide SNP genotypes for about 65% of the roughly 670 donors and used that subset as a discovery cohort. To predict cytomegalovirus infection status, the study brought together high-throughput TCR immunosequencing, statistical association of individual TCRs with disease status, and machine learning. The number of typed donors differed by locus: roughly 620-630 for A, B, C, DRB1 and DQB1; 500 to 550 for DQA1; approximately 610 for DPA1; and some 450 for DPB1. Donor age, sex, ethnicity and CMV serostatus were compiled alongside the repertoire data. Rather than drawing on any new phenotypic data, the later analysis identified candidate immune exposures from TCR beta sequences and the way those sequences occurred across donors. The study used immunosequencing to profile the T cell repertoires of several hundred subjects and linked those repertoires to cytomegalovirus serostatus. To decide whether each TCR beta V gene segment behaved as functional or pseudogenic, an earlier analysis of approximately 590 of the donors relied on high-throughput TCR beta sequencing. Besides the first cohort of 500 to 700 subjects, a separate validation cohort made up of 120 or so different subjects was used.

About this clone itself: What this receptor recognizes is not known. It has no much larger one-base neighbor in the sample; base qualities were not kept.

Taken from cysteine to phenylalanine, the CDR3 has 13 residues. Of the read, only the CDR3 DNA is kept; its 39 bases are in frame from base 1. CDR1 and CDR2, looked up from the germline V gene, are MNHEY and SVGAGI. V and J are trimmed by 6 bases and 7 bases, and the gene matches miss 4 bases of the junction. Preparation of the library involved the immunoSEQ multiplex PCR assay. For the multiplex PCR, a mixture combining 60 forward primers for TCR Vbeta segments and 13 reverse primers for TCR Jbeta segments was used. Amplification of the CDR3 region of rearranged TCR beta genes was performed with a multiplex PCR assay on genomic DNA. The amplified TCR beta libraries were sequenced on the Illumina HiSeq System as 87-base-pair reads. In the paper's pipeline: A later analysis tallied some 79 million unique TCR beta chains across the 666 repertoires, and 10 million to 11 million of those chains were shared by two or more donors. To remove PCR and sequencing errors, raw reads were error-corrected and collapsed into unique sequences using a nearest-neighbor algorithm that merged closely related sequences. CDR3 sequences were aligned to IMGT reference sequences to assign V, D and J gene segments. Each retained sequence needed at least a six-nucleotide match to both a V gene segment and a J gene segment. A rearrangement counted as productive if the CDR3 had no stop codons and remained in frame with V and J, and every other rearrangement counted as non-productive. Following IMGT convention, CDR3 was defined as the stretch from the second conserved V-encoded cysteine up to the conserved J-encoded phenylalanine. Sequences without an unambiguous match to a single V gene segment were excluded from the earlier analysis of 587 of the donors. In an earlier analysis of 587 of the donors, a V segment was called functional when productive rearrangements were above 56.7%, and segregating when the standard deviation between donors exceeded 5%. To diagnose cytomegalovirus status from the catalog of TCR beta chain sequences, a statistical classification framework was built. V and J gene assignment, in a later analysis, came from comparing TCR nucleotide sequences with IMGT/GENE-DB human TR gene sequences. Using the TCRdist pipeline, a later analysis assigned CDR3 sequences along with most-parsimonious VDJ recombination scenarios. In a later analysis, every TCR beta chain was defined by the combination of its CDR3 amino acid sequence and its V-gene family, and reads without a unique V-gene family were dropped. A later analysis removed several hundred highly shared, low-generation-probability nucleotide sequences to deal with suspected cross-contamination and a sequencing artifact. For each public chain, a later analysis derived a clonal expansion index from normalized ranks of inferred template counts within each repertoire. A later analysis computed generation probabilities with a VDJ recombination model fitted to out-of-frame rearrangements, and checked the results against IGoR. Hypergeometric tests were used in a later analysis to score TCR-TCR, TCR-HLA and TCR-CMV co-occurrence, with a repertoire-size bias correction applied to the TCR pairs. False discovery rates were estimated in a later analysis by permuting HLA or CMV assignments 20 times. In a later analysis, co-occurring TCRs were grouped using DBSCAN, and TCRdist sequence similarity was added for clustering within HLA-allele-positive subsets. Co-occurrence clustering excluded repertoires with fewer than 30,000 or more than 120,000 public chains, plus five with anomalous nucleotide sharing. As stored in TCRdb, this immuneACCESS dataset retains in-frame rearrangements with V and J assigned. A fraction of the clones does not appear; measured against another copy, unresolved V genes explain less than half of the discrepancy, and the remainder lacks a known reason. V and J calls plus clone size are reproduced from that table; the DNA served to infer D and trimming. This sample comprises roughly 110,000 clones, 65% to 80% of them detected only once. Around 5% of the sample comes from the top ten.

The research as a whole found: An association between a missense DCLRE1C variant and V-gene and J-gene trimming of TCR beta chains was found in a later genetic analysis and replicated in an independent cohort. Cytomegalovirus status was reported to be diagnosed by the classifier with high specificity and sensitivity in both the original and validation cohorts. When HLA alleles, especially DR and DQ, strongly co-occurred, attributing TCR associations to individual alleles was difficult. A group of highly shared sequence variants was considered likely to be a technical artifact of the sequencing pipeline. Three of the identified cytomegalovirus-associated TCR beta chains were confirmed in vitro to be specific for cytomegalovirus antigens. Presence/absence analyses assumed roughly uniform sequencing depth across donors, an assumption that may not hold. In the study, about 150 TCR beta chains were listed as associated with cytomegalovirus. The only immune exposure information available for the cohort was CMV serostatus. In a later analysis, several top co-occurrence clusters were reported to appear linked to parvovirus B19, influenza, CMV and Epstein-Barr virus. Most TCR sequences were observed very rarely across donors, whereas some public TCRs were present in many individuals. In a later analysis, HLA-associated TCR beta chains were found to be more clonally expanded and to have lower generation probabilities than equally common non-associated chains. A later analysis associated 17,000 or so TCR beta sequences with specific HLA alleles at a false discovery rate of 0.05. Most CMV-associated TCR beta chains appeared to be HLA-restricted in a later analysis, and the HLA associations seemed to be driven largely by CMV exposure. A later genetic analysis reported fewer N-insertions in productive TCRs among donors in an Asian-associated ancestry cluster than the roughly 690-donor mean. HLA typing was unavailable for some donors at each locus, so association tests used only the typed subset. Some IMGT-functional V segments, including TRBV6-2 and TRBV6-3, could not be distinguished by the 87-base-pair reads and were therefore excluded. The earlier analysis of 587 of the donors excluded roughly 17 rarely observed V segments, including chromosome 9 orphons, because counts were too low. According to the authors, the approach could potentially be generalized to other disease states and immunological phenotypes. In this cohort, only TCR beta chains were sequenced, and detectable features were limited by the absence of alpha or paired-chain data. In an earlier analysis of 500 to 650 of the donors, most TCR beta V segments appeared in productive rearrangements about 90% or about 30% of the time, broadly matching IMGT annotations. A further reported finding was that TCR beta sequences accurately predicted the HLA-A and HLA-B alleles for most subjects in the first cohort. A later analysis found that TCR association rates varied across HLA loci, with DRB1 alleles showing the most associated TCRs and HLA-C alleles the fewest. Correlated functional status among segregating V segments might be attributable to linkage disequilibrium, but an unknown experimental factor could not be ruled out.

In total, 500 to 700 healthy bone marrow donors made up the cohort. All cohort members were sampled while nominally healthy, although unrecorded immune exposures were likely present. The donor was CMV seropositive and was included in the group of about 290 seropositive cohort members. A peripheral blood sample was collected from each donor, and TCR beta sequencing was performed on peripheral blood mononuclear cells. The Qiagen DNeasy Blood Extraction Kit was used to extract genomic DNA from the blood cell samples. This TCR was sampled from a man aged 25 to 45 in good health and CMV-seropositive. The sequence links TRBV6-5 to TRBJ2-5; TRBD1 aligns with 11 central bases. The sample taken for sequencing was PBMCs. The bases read TGTGCCAGCAGCCCCGGGACAGGGGGGACCCAGTACTTC. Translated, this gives CASSPGTGGTQYF.